In this sample, the clone carrying this T cell receptor beta chain turned up many times. No antigen is known for it. Molecular-barcoded quantitative 5'-RACE produced these TCR beta libraries. Using its own MiXCR run on the 5' RACE reads, TCRdb lists one record per CDR3 protein. The data contain around 91,000 distinct CDR3 sequences, approximately 9.6% of them seen just once; the ten biggest clones take up 30% to 35%. This specimen belongs to a study of CD8 T cells in ankylosing spondylitis. The germline CDR1 and CDR2 sequences are SGHRS and YFSETQ. The V gene lost 0 bases and the J gene lost 4 bases, with 7 bases spanning the gap. There are 13 residues in the CDR3. General observations from the study: Roughly eight highly homologous variants formed a TCR beta motif that appeared characteristic of ankylosing spondylitis blood. Disease-linked clones bore a CD8+ phenotype, appearing relatively rarely in peripheral blood.

The chain carries TRBV5-1 and TRBJ1-1; D is ambiguous. Sequencing was carried out using blood, either unsorted or a sorted T cell fraction (not recorded which). The receptor was isolated from a male donor with ankylosing spondylitis. The CDR3 is CASSLEGFTEAFF. The CDR3 DNA is TGCGCCAGCAGCTTGGAAGGGTTCACTGAAGCTTTCTTT.